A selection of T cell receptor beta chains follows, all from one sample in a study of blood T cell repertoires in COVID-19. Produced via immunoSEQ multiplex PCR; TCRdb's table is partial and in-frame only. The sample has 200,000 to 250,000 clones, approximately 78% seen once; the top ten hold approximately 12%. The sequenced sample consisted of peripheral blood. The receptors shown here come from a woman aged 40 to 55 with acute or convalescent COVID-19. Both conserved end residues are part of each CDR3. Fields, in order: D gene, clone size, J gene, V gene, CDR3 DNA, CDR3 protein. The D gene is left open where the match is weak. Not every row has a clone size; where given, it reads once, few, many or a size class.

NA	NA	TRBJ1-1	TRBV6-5	TGTGCCAGCAGTTACGAGGGGAACACTGAAGCTTTCTTT	CASSYEGNTEAFF
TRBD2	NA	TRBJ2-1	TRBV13	TGTGCCAGCGGACTAGCGGGAGGTCGAGGGGTCAATGAGCAGTTCTTC	CASGLAGGRGVNEQFF
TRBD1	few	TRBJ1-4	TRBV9	TGTGCCAGCAGCGTAGAAGGGGGCCTTAATGAAAAACTGTTTTTT	CASSVEGGLNEKLFF
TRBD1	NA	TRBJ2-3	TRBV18	TGTGCCAGCTCACCACTAGGGGGCGAGTCAGATACGCAGTATTTT	CASSPLGGESDTQYF
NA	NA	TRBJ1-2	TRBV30	TGTGCCTGGAGTGTAAAGTTCCCAGGGGTTTCTGGCTACACCTTC	CAWSVKFPGVSGYTF
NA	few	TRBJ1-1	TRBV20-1	TGCAGTGCTAGTAGGTCGACAGCGAACACTGAAGCTTTCTTT	CSASRSTANTEAFF
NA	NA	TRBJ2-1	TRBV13	TGTGCCAGCAGCCCAGAGGGAAGCCTTACCTGGTACAATGAGCAGTTCTTC	CASSPEGSLTWYNEQFF
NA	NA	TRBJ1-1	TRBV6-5	TGTGCCAGCAGTTTGACAGGTATCAACACTGAAGCTTTCTTT	CASSLTGINTEAFF
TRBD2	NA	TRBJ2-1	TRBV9	TGTGCCAGCAGCGAGACTAGCGGGAATTACAATGAGCAGTTCTTC	CASSETSGNYNEQFF
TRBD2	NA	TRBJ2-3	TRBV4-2	TGTGCCAGCAGCCAAGATGAAGGAAGGACTAGTGCGGATACGCAGTATTTT	CASSQDEGRTSADTQYF
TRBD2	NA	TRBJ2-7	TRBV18	TGTGCCAGCTCACCGCGACTAGCGGGGAATTACGAGCAGTACTTC	CASSPRLAGNYEQYF
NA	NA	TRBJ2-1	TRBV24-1	TGTGCCACCAGTGAGGATAGCCCCTACAATGAGCAGTTCTTC	CATSEDSPYNEQFF
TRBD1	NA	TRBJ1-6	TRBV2	TGTGCCAGCAGTAGGGACAGGGCGGCTTCACCCCTCCACTTT	CASSRDRAASPLHF
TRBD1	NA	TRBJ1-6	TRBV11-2	TGTGCCAGCAGCTTAGCCCCACAGGGGAATTCACCCCTCCACTTT	CASSLAPQGNSPLHF
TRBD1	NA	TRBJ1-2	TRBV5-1	TGCGCCAGCAGCTTGGAGCGGACAGGGGCACATCATGGCTACACCTTC	CASSLERTGAHHGYTF
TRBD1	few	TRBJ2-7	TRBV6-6	TGTGCCAGCGCAGGACAGGACAGGGGTCCCTACGAGCAGTACTTC	CASAGQDRGPYEQYF
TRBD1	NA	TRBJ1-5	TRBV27	TGTGCCAGCAGTTCCGGACAGGGGGATCAGCCCCAGCATTTT	CASSSGQGDQPQHF
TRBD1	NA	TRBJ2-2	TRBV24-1	TGTGCCACCAGTGGGACAGGGAACACCGGGGAGCTGTTTTTT	CATSGTGNTGELFF